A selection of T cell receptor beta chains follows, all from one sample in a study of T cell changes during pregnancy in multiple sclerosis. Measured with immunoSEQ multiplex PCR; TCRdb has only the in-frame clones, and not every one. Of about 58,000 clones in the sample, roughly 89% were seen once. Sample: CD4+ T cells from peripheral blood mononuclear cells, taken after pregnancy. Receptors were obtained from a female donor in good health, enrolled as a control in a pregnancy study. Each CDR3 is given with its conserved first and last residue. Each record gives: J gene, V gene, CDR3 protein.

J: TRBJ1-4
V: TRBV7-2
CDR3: CASSWKPSGTGLEKLFF

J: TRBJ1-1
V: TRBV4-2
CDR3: CASSQDSDRGREAFF

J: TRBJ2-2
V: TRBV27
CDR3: CASSPGLAESAGELFF

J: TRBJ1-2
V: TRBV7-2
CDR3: CASSPGRTSGGGYTF

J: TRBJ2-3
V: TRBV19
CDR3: CASSMGQDTQYF

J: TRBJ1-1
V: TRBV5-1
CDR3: CASSLGQASAAFF

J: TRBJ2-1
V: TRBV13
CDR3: CASSPFIHNEQFF

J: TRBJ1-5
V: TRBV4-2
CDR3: CASSQDGSPHRPQHF

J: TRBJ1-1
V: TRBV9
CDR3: CASSRDSLLNTEAFF

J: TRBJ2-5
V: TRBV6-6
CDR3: CASRGRGVETQYF

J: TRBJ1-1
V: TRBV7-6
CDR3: CASSPMTGRPVAFF

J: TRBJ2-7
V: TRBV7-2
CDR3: CASSSRGQDTYEQYF

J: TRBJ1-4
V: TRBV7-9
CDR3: CASSFNSGTGREKLFF

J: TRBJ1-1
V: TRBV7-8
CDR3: CASSLREGANTEAFF

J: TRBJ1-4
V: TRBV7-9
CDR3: CASSPVQGGKLFF

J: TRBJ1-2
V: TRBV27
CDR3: CASSPTAYGDYGYTF

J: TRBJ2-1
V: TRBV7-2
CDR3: CASSYEGLIYNEQFF

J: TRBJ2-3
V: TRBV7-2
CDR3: CASSLDLLLAQRDTQYF

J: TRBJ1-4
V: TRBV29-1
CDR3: CSVGFAWGGLTNEKLFF

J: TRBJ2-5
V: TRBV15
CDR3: CATTKGGPREETQYF

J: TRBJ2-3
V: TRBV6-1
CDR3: CASSYGQGTADTQYF

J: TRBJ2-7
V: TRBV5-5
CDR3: CASSLGGQGAHYEQYF

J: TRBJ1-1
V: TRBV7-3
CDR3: CASSLEGLAEAFF

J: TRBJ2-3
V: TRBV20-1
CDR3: CSAYRDKGQYF

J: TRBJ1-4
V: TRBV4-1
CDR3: CASRNLRTNEKLFF

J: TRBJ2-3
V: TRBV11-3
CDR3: CASSRTLGYGTDTQYF

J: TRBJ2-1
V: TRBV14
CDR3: CASSQATWAGSNEQFF

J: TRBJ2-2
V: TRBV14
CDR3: CASSQATSPDTGELFF

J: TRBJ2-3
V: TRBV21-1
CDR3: CASSKGSVAGAYTDTQYF

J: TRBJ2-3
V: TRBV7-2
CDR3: CASNDVAGSLTDTQYF

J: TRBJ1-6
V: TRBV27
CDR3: CASSPDRGRGVSSYNSPLHF

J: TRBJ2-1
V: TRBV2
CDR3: CASSEGPGDRNEQFF

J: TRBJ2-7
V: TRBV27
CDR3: CASTPRTGSYEQYF

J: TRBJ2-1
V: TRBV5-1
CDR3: CASSWGTGARTYNEQFF

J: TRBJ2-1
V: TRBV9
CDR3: CASSVVLAGAFNEQFF

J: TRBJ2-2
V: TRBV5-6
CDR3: CASRLGLAGPNTGELFF

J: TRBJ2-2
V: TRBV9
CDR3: CASSHTRGGDFANTGELFF

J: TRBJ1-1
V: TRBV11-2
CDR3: CASSSPRQGGNTEAFF

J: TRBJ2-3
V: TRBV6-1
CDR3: CASDSSTDTQYF

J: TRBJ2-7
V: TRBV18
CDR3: CASSKAPGETYEQYF

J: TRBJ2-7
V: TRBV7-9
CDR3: CASSLQGAGEQYF

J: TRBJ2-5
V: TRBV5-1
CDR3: CASSLDLAGGTQYF

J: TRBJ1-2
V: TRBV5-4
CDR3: CASSFTGVYGYTF

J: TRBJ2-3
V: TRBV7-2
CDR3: CASSLSGGPDTQYF

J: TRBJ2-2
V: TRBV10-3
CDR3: CAISENRGGNTGELFF

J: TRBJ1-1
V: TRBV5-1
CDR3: CASSRSDRNTEAFF

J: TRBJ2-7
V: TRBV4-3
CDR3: CASSQHLGGSYEQYF

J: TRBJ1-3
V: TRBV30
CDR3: CAWGTGVGNTIYF

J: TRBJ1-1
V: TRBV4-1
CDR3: CASSQRENTLNTEAFF

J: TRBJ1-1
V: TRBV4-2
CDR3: CASSQLGQGTEAFF

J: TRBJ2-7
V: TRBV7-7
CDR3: CASSLAQGYEQYF

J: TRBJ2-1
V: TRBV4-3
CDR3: CASSQDPTVGGTYNEQFF

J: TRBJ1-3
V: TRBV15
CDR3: CATSRDRGSGNTIYF

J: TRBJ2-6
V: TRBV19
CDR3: CASSLGLAGGGANVLTF

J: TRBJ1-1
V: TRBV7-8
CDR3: CASSLTRIVNTEAFF

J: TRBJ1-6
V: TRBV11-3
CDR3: CASSFNVGMSYNSPLHF

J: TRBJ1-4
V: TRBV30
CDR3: CAWEREKLFF

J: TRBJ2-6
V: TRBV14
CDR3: CASSPLSGANVLTF

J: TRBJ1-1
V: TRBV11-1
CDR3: CASSSRFWTGGDEAFF

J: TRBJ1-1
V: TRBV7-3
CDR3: CASSLDKGGRAEAFF